This is a list of T cell receptor beta chains from one sample in a study of blood T cell repertoires in COVID-19. TCRdb's copy holds only in-frame clones and misses some; the assay was immunoSEQ multiplex PCR. The sample has approximately 230,000 clones, 88% seen once. Source material: peripheral blood. The receptors originated from a woman in her 30s with COVID-19, enrolled during active disease. CDR3s include the opening cysteine and the closing phenylalanine or tryptophan. The order of the fields is V gene, D gene, clone size, J gene, CDR3 protein, CDR3 DNA. A D gene is named only where the DNA matches it firmly. Size values are once, few and many counts, or a class for expanded clones, and some rows have none.

TRBV28	-	-	TRBJ1-5	CASSLRGGVSQPQHF	TGTGCCAGCAGTTTGAGAGGAGGGGTATCTCAGCCCCAGCATTTT
TRBV7-8	TRBD2	-	TRBJ2-1	CASCLAGGYNEQFF	TGTGCCAGTTGTTTAGCGGGGGGTTACAATGAGCAGTTCTTC
TRBV11-2	-	-	TRBJ1-2	CASSLGGGHYGYTF	TGTGCCAGCAGCTTAGGCGGAGGGCACTATGGCTACACCTTC
TRBV19	TRBD1	-	TRBJ1-5	CASSIDRDRGNRDQPQHF	TGTGCCAGTAGTATAGATAGGGACAGGGGGAATCGGGATCAGCCCCAGCATTTT
TRBV6-5	-	-	TRBJ1-1	CASGMGGPPTEAFF	TGTGCCAGCGGTATGGGGGGGCCCCCCACTGAAGCTTTCTTT
TRBV5-1	TRBD1	once	TRBJ2-4	CASSWARDRVGNIQYF	TGCGCCAGCAGCTGGGCCCGGGACAGGGTGGGAAACATTCAGTACTTC
TRBV5-8	-	-	TRBJ1-5	CASSPQRRSNQPQHF	TGTGCCAGCAGCCCACAAAGGAGGAGCAATCAGCCCCAGCATTTT
TRBV4-2	TRBD1	-	TRBJ1-4	CASSASTGGTNEKLFF	TGTGCCAGCAGCGCTTCCACAGGGGGCACTAATGAAAAACTGTTTTTT
TRBV27	TRBD1	-	TRBJ1-2	CASSLWGEGAGGYTF	TGTGCCAGCAGTTTATGGGGTGAGGGGGCGGGGGGCTACACCTTC
TRBV6-5	TRBD2	-	TRBJ2-3	CASSYSPPGGADTQYF	TGTGCCAGCAGTTACAGTCCCCCCGGGGGGGCAGATACGCAGTATTTT
TRBV6-5	TRBD1	-	TRBJ1-2	CASSSTGDSSYGYTF	TGTGCCAGCAGTTCAACCGGGGACAGCTCCTATGGCTACACCTTC
TRBV21-1	-	-	TRBJ1-6	CASSKGGHPNSPLHF	TGTGCCAGCAGCAAAGGTGGACACCCCAATTCACCCCTCCACTTT
TRBV19	TRBD1	-	TRBJ2-2	CASYARDRAPGELFF	TGTGCCAGTTACGCCCGGGACAGGGCCCCCGGGGAGCTGTTTTTT
TRBV9	TRBD1	few	TRBJ2-3	CASSVVTGGSIDTQYF	TGTGCCAGCAGCGTAGTCACAGGGGGCTCGATAGATACGCAGTATTTT
TRBV6-5	-	-	TRBJ1-1	CASSYAVRGNTEAFF	TGTGCCAGCAGTTACGCAGTTCGGGGGAACACTGAAGCTTTCTTT
TRBV5-8	TRBD2	-	TRBJ2-5	CASSFQGARAGEGETQYF	TGTGCCAGCAGCTTCCAAGGGGCAAGAGCGGGAGAGGGAGAGACCCAGTACTTC
TRBV11-2	-	-	TRBJ2-1	CASSFRWRDAGNEQFF	TGTGCCAGCAGCTTTAGATGGCGGGACGCGGGTAATGAGCAGTTCTTC
TRBV6-6	-	-	TRBJ2-2	CASRWREDGTGELFF	TGTGCCAGCAGATGGCGGGAAGATGGCACCGGGGAGCTGTTTTTT
TRBV2	-	-	TRBJ1-2	CASSGRRSYGYTF	TGTGCCAGCAGTGGGCGGAGGAGCTATGGCTACACCTTC
TRBV5-5	TRBD1	-	TRBJ2-6	CASSPPGGAGANVLTF	TGTGCCAGCAGCCCCCCAGGGGGCGCTGGGGCCAACGTCCTGACTTTC
TRBV5-1	-	-	TRBJ2-1	CASSLFEGHEQFF	TGCGCCAGCAGCTTGTTTGAGGGTCATGAGCAGTTCTTC
TRBV18	-	-	TRBJ2-7	CASSPPSGSYEQYF	TGTGCCAGCTCACCCCCGTCGGGGTCCTACGAGCAGTACTTC
TRBV10-3	-	-	TRBJ2-5	CAISARRGETQYF	TGTGCCATCAGTGCCCGTAGGGGAGAGACCCAGTACTTC
TRBV6-5	TRBD1	once	TRBJ2-2	CASRNRGQMAGELFF	TGTGCCAGCAGAAACAGGGGGCAGATGGCCGGGGAGCTGTTTTTT
TRBV19	-	-	TRBJ1-2	CASAPGGPPYGYTF	TGTGCCAGTGCCCCCGGAGGGCCACCCTATGGCTACACCTTC
TRBV4-2	TRBD1	once	TRBJ1-2	CASSQDRQGNYGYTF	TGTGCCAGCAGCCAAGACAGACAGGGAAACTATGGCTACACCTTC
TRBV6-6	-	-	TRBJ1-5	CASSHTTVNSNQPQHF	TGTGCCAGCAGTCACACGACAGTCAATAGCAATCAGCCCCAGCATTTT
TRBV5-4	TRBD2	-	TRBJ2-2	CASRGTSGRSGELFF	TGTGCCAGCAGAGGGACTAGCGGGAGGTCCGGGGAGCTGTTTTTT
TRBV29-1	TRBD2	-	TRBJ2-3	CSVDLAGAGADTQYF	TGCAGCGTCGATCTAGCGGGGGCGGGGGCAGATACGCAGTATTTT
TRBV3-1/TRBV3-2	-	-	TRBJ1-5	CASSQGAAGQPQHF	TGTGCCAGCAGCCAAGGGGCAGCAGGCCAGCCCCAGCATTTT
TRBV4-3	TRBD2	-	TRBJ2-1	CASSQEIRLAGGSIGLSEQFF	TGCGCCAGCAGCCAAGAAATTCGACTAGCGGGAGGGTCCATTGGGTTGAGTGAGCAGTTCTTC
TRBV5-1	-	-	TRBJ1-1	CASSLVQENTEAFF	TGCGCCAGCAGCTTGGTTCAGGAAAACACTGAAGCTTTCTTT
TRBV5-6	TRBD1	-	TRBJ2-7	CASSFRRTGAYEQYF	TGTGCCAGCAGCTTCCGAAGGACAGGGGCCTACGAGCAGTACTTC
TRBV29-1	TRBD1	-	TRBJ1-1	CSVDQGGTEAFF	TGCAGCGTTGATCAGGGGGGTACTGAAGCTTTCTTT
TRBV7-8	-	-	TRBJ1-2	CASSLGLEATYGYTF	TGTGCCAGCAGCTTAGGGTTGGAGGCCACCTATGGCTACACCTTC
TRBV4-1	TRBD1	-	TRBJ1-4	CASSQEVPQGANEKLFF	TGCGCCAGCAGCCAAGAAGTCCCACAGGGGGCTAATGAAAAACTGTTTTTT
TRBV7-8	-	-	TRBJ2-1	CASSLGGSGVGNEQFF	TGTGCCAGCAGCTTAGGAGGGTCGGGAGTCGGGAATGAGCAGTTCTTC
TRBV5-5	-	-	TRBJ1-5	CASSPEDQPQHF	TGTGCCAGCAGCCCGGAGGATCAGCCCCAGCATTTT
TRBV3-1/TRBV3-2	TRBD1	-	TRBJ2-2	CASTETGGTTGELFF	TGTGCCAGCACCGAGACAGGGGGCACCACCGGGGAGCTGTTTTTT
TRBV11-2	TRBD1	many	TRBJ2-7	CASRWTGRTYEQYF	TGTGCCAGCAGATGGACAGGGCGAACCTACGAGCAGTACTTC
TRBV5-3	-	-	TRBJ1-2	CARSPVDSLLNYGYTF	TGTGCCAGAAGCCCAGTCGACTCTCTCCTTAACTATGGCTACACCTTC
TRBV6-6	TRBD1	-	TRBJ1-2	CASNPTGYSGYTF	TGTGCCAGCAATCCGACAGGGTATAGCGGCTACACCTTC
TRBV19	-	-	TRBJ1-1	CASSIIWQENTEAFF	TGTGCCAGTAGTATAATTTGGCAGGAGAACACTGAAGCTTTCTTT
TRBV19	-	-	TRBJ2-2	CASSSGLRGGELFF	TGTGCCAGTAGTTCGGGTCTCCGTGGCGGGGAGCTGTTTTTT
TRBV9	-	-	TRBJ1-1	CASSTALEGTEAFF	TGTGCCAGCAGCACTGCTCTTGAGGGTACTGAAGCTTTCTTT
TRBV19	-	-	TRBJ2-1	CASRQGGNEQFF	TGTGCCAGCAGGCAGGGAGGCAATGAGCAGTTCTTC
TRBV28	-	-	TRBJ1-3	CASRGAAGNTIYF	TGTGCCAGCAGGGGGGCGGCTGGAAACACCATATATTTT
TRBV7-9	TRBD1	-	TRBJ2-1	CASSAGGTEQFF	TGTGCCAGCAGCGCAGGGGGCACTGAGCAGTTCTTC
TRBV28	-	-	TRBJ1-4	CASSLDNNNEKLFF	TGTGCCAGCAGCCTGGACAACAATAATGAAAAACTGTTTTTT
TRBV5-1	-	-	TRBJ2-3	CASSLAGRGTDTQYF	TGCGCCAGCAGCTTGGCCGGCAGGGGTACAGATACGCAGTATTTT
TRBV5-6	TRBD1	-	TRBJ1-4	CASSSGQGNEKLFF	TGTGCCAGCAGCTCGGGACAGGGTAATGAAAAACTGTTTTTT